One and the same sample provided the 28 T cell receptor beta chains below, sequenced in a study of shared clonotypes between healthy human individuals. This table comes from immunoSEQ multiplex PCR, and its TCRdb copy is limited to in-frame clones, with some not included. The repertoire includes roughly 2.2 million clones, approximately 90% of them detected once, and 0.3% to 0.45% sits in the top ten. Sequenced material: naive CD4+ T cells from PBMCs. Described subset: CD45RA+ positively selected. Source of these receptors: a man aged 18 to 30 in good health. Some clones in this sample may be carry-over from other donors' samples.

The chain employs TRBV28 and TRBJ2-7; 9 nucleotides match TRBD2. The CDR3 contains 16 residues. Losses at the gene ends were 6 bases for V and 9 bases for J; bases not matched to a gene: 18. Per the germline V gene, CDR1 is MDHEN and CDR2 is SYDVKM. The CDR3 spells CASSGGGSSGNKRQYF. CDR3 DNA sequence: TGTGCCAGCAGCGGGGGAGGGTCTAGCGGGAACAAGCGGCAGTACTTC.

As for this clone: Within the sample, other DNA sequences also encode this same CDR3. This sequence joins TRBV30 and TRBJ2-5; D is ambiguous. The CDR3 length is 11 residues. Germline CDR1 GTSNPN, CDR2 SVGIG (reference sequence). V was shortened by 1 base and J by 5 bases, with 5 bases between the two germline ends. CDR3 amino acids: CAWSAEETQYF. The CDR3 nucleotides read TGTGCCTGGAGTGCTGAGGAGACCCAGTACTTC.

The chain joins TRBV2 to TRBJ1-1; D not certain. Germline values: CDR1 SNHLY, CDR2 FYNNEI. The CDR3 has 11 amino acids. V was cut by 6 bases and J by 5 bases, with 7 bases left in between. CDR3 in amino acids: CASRKDTEAFF. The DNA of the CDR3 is TGTGCCAGCAGGAAGGATACTGAAGCTTTCTTT.

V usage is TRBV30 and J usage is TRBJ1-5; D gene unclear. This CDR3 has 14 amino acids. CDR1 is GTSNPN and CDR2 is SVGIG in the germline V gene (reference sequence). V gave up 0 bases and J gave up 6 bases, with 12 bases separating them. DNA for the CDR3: TGTGCCTGGAGTGTAAGTCGAGCGCGTCAGCCCCAGCATTTT. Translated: CAWSVSRARQPQHF. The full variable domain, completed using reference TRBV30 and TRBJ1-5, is SQTIHQWPATLVQPVGSPLSLECTVEGTSNPNLYWYRQAAGRGLQLLFYSVGIGQISSEVPQNLSASRPQDRQFILSSKKLLLSDSGFYLCAWSVSRARQPQHFGDGTRLSIL.

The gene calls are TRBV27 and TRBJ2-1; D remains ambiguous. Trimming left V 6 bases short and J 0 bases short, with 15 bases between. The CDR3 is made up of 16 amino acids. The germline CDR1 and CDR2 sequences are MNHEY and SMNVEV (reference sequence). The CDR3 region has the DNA TGTGCCAGCAGAGACGTTCTACCCAGCTCCTACAATGAGCAGTTCTTC. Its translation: CASRDVLPSSYNEQFF.

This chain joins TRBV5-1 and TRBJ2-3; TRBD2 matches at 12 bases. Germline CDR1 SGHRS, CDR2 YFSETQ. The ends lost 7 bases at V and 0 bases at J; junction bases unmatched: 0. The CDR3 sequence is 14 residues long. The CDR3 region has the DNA TGCGCCAGCGGACTAGCGGGGAGCACAGATACGCAGTATTTT. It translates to CASGLAGSTDTQYF.

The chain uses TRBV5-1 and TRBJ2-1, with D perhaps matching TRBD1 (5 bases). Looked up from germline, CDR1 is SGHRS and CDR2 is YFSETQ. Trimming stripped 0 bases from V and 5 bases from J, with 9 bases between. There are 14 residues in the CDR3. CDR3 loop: CASSLGDSNNEQFF. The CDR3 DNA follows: TGCGCCAGCAGCTTGGGAGACAGTAACAATGAGCAGTTCTTC.

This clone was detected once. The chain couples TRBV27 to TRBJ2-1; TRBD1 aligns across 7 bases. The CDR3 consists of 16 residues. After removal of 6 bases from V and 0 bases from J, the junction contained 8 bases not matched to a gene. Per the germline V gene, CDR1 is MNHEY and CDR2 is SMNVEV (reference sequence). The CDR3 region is CASRPRGRSSYNEQFF. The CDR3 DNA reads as TGTGCCAGCAGACCTAGGGGGCGGAGCTCCTACAATGAGCAGTTCTTC.

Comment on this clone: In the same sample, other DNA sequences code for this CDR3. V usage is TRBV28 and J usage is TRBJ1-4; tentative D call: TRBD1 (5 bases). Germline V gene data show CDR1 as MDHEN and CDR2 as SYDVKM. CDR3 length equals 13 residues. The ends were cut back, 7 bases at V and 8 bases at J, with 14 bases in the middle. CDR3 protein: CASIRGVGEKLFF. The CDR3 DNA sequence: TGTGCCAGCATTCGGGGGGTCGGGGAAAAACTGTTTTTT.

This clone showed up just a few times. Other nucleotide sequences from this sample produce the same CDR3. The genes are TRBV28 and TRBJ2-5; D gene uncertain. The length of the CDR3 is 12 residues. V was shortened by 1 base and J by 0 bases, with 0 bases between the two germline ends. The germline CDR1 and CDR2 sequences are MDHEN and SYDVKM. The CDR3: CASSLYQETQYF. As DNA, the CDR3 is TGTGCCAGCAGTTTATACCAAGAGACCCAGTACTTC.

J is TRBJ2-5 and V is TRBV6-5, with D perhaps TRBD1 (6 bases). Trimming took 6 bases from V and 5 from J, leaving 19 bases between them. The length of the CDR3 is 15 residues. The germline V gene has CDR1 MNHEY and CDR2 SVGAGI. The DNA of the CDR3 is TGTGCCAGCAGGCGTACAGGGATTGGGTCGGAGACCCAGTACTTC. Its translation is CASRRTGIGSETQYF.

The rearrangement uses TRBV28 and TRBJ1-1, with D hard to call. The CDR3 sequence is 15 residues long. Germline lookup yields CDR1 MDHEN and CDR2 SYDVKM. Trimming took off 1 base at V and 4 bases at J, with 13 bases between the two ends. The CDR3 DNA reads TGTGCCAGCAGTTTATCGGGGAAGGGCTCCACTGAAGCTTTCTTT. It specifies CASSLSGKGSTEAFF.

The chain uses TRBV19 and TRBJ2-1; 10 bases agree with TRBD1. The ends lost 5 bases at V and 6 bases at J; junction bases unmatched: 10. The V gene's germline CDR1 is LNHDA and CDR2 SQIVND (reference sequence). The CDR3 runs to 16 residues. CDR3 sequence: CASSPIGTGVSNEQFF. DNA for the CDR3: TGTGCCAGTAGTCCCATAGGGACAGGGGTCTCCAATGAGCAGTTCTTC.

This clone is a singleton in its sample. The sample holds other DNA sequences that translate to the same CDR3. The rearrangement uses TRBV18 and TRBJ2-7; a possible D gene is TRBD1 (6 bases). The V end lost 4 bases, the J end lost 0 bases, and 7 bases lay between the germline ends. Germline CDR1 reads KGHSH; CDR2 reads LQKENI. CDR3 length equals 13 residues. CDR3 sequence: CASSQQGSYEQYF. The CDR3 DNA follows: TGTGCCAGCTCACAACAGGGCTCCTACGAGCAGTACTTC.

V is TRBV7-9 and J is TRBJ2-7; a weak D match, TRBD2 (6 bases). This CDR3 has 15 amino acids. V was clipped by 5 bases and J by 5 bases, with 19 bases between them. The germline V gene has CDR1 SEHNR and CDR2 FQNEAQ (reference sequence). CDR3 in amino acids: CASSPLGGAMDEQYF. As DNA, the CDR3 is TGTGCCAGCAGCCCCCTCGGAGGGGCGATGGACGAGCAGTACTTC.

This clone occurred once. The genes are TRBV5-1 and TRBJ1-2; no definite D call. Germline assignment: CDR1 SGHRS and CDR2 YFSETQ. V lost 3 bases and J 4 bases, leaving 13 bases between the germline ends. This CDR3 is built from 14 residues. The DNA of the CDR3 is TGCGCCAGCAGCTCGGACCGCCTAGTCTATGGCTACACCTTC. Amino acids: CASSSDRLVYGYTF.

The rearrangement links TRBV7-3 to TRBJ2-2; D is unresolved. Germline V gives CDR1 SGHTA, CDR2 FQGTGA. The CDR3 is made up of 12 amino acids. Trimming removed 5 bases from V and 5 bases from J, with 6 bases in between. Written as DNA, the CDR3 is TGTGCCAGCAGCCGAGTAACCGGGGAGCTGTTTTTT. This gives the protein CASSRVTGELFF.

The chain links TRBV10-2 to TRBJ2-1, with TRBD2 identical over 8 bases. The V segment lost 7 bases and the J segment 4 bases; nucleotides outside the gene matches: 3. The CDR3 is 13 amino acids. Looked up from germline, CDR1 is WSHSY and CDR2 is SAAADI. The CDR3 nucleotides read TGCGCCAGCACGCGGGAGGTATACAATGAGCAGTTCTTC. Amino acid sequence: CASTREVYNEQFF.

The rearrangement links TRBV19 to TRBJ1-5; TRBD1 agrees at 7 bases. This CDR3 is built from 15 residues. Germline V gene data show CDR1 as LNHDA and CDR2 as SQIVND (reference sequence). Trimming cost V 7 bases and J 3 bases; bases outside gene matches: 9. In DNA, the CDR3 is TGTGCCAGTACTCTGACAGGGTTTGTCAATCAGCCCCAGCATTTT. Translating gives CASTLTGFVNQPQHF.

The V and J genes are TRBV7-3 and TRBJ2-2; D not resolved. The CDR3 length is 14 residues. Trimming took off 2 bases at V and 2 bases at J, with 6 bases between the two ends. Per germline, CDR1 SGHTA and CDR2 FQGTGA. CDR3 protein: CASSLARNTGELFF. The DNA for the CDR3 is TGTGCCAGCAGCTTAGCAAGAAACACCGGGGAGCTGTTTTTT.

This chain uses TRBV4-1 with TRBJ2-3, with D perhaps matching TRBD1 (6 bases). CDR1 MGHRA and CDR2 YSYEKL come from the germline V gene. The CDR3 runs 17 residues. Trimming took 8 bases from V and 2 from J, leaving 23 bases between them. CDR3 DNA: TGCGCCAGCCGGGCGGGTGGGGGCAGAAGACCCACAGATACGCAGTATTTT. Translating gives CASRAGGGRRPTDTQYF.

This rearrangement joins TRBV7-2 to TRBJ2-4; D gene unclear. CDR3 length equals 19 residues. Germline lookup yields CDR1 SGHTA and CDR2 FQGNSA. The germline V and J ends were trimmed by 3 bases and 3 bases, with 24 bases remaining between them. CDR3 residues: CASSFPPGGPVGVKNIQYF. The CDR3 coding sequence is TGTGCCAGCAGCTTCCCCCCCGGCGGACCCGTTGGTGTCAAAAACATTCAGTACTTC.

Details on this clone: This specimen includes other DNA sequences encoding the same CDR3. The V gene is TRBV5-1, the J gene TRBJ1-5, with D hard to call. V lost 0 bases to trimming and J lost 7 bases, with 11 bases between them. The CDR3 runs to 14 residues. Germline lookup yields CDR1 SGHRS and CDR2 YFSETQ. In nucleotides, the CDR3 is TGCGCCAGCAGCTTGGAGGGAGTAGGGCAGCCCCAGCATTTT. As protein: CASSLEGVGQPQHF.

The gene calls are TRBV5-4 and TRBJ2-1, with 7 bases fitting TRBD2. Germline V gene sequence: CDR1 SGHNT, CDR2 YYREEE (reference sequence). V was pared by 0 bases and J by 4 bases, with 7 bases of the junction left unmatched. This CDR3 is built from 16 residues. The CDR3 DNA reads TGTGCCAGCAGCTTGGCGGCGGGAGTGGGTTACAATGAGCAGTTCTTC. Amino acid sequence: CASSLAAGVGYNEQFF.

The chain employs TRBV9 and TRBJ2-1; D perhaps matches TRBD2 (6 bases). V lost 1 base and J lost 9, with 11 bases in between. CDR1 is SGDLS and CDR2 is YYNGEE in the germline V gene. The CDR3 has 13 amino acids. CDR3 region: CASSVLQEGEQFF. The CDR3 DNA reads TGTGCCAGCAGCGTATTACAGGAGGGTGAGCAGTTCTTC.

DNA for the CDR3: TGCGCCAGCAGCTCTCCCACCGTGGGAGCGGGAGGGCCGTACGAGCAGTACTTC. It is translated as CASSSPTVGAGGPYEQYF. This sequence joins TRBV5-1 and TRBJ2-7; 10 bases align to TRBD2. Germline assignment: CDR1 SGHRS and CDR2 YFSETQ. J was trimmed by 4 bases and V by 3 bases; bases with no gene match: 16. This CDR3 is 18 amino acids long.

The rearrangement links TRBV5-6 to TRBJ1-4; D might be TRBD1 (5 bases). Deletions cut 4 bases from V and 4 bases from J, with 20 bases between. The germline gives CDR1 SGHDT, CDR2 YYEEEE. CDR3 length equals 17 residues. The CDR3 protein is CASSLGVAGRHNEKLFF. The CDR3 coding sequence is TGTGCCAGCAGCCTTGGTGTTGCGGGGCGACATAATGAAAAACTGTTTTTT.

The CDR3 sequence: CASSLTSGHSSGNTIYF. DNA of the CDR3: TGTGCCAGCAGCTTAACTTCGGGACATTCCTCTGGAAACACCATATATTTT. The rearrangement joins TRBV7-3 to TRBJ1-3; D perhaps matches TRBD1 (6 bases). The germline V gene has CDR1 SGHTA and CDR2 FQGTGA. The CDR3 has 17 residues. V lost 0 bases and J lost 0, with 12 bases in between.